The following is a T cell receptor beta chain sequence with its context. The entry originates in a study of blood T cell repertoires in COVID-19. This table comes from immunoSEQ multiplex PCR, and its TCRdb copy is limited to in-frame clones, with some not included. The top ten clones hold about 7% of a sample with about 72,000 clones, 82% of them seen once. The clonotype was recovered from a man aged 55 to 70 with acute or convalescent COVID-19. Material: peripheral blood.

CDR3 amino acids: CASSSQTSEETQYF. In DNA, the CDR3 is TGTGCCAGCAGCTCCCAGACTAGCGAAGAGACCCAGTACTTC. J is TRBJ2-5 and V is TRBV6-5; 8 bases align to TRBD2. With V trimmed by 6 bases and J by 3 bases, 6 bases remained unmatched. Germline lookup yields CDR1 MNHEY and CDR2 SVGAGI. The CDR3 covers 14 residues.